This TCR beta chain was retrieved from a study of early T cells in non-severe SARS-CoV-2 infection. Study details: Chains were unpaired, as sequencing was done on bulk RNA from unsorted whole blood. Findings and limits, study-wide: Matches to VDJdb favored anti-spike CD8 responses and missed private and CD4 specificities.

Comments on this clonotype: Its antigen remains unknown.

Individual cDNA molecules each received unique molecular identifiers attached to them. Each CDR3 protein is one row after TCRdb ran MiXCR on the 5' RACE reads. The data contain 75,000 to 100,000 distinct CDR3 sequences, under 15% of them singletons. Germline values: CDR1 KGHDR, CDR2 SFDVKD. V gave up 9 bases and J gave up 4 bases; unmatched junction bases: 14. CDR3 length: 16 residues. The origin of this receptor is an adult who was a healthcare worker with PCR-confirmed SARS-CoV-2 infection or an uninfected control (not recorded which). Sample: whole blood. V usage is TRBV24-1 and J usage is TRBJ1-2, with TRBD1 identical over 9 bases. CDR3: CATAGITGGKIYGYTF. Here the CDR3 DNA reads TGTGCCACCGCGGGCATTACAGGGGGCAAGATCTATGGCTACACCTTC.